This T cell receptor beta chain is drawn from a study of blood T cell repertoires in COVID-19. On the study more broadly: The cDNA or gDNA used as material had been derived from T cells, B-cell-depleted T cells, or PBMCs.

In the study's own analysis: By means of reference gene primer amplification, nucleated cell counts were estimated. Method: immunoSEQ multiplex PCR; TCRdb's copy keeps in-frame clones and lacks some. V and J calls and clone size come straight from that table; D and trimming were deduced from the DNA. The sample yields about 220,000 clones, 70% to 85% seen once. Individuals aged roughly 18 to 95 years were recruited from 24 US areas. CDR3 length equals 14 residues. The V gene lost 4 bases and the J gene lost 6 bases, with 15 bases spanning the gap. The germline gives CDR1 SSHAT, CDR2 FNYEAQ (reference sequence).

The receptor was derived from an older woman who had recovered from COVID-19. The chain couples TRBV7-7 to TRBJ2-5; D is perhaps TRBD1 (6 bases). Sequenced sample: PBMCs or T cells enriched from blood (not recorded which). The CDR3 DNA reads TGTGCCAGCAGCTCCGGACAGACCAGGAAGACCCAGTACTTC. This translates into CASSSGQTRKTQYF.